The text below deals with one T cell receptor beta chain. Its antigen is currently unknown. Primers included in the PCR were 60 Vbeta and 13 Jbeta primers. Repertoires were generated with immunoSEQ multiplex PCR, while TCRdb's copy carries only in-frame clones and drops some. The sample holds some 130,000 clones, roughly 8.8% seen once. The V segment lost 5 bases and the J segment 7 bases; nucleotides outside the gene matches: 3. The CDR3 length is 15 residues. CDR1 is SNHLY and CDR2 is FYNNEI in the germline V gene. The data belong to a study of cytomegalovirus exposure and HLA in healthy donors. Study results and limitations: It was reportedly the case that the classifier diagnosed cytomegalovirus status with high specificity and sensitivity. Confirmation in vitro established that a few CMV-associated chains were specific for CMV antigens. A later analysis showed HLA-associated TCR beta chains outstripping equally common others in clonal expansion.

This sequence joins TRBV2 and TRBJ2-1; 15 bases match TRBD2. Sequenced sample: PBMCs. The sequence was collected from a woman between 40 and 50 years old in good health and CMV-seropositive. The CDR3 region is CASSYGLAGGNEQFF. CDR3 nucleotides: TGTGCCAGCAGTTACGGACTAGCGGGGGGGAATGAGCAGTTCTTC.